Listed below are T cell receptor beta chains from one sample, sequenced in a study of PD-L1 blockade in urothelial cancer. Method: immunoSEQ multiplex PCR; TCRdb's copy keeps in-frame clones and lacks some. The repertoire holds some 66,000 clones, about 86% seen once, with 15% in the top ten. The source material was PBMCs, sampled around atezolizumab (anti-PD-L1) treatment. These receptors came from a man aged 60 to 75 with urothelial cancer. Each CDR3 is given with its conserved first and last residue. Each record gives: J gene, clone size, V gene, D gene, CDR3 length, CDR3 DNA, CDR3 protein. A D gene is named only where the DNA matches it firmly. Clone size, where shown, is once, few, many, or a class for clones that have expanded.

TRBJ2-2	-	TRBV7-2	TRBD2	15	TGTGCCAGCAGCCCGGGACTACCGAACACCGGGGAGCTGTTTTTT	CASSPGLPNTGELFF
TRBJ2-7	-	TRBV15	-	13	TGTGCCACCAGCAGAGCCCAGATGTACGAGCAGTACTTC	CATSRAQMYEQYF
TRBJ1-3	-	TRBV27	TRBD1	15	TGTGCCAGCAGTTTCAGGGGGGCCCCTGGAAACACCATATATTTT	CASSFRGAPGNTIYF
TRBJ1-2	-	TRBV20-1	-	11	TGCAGTGCTAGAGGTCCAGCGGGAGGGATCTTC	CSARGPAGGIF
TRBJ2-3	-	TRBV11-2	-	16	TGTGCCAGCAGCACCGGAATCCCGAGAGGGACAGATACGCAGTATTTT	CASSTGIPRGTDTQYF
TRBJ1-2	-	TRBV18	-	13	TGTGCCAGCTCACCAGTCCAAAACTATGGCTACACCTTC	CASSPVQNYGYTF
TRBJ1-6	-	TRBV30	-	13	TGTGCCTGTAAGGGGGGGTACAGTTCACCCCTCCACTTT	CACKGGYSSPLHF
TRBJ1-5	once	TRBV30	-	15	TGTGCCTGGAGTGTAGGTGGGGGCGCCTGGCAGCCCCAGCATTTT	CAWSVGGGAWQPQHF
TRBJ2-5	-	TRBV6-5	TRBD1	14	TGTGCCAGCAGTTACGGGACAGTACAAGAGACCCAGTACTTC	CASSYGTVQETQYF
TRBJ1-2	-	TRBV19	-	14	TGTGCCAGTAGTATAGACGAGGGAGCCTATGGCTACACCTTC	CASSIDEGAYGYTF
TRBJ2-7	-	TRBV18	-	14	TGTGCCAGCTCACCAGGCCAGGGAACCTACGAGCAGTACTTC	CASSPGQGTYEQYF
TRBJ1-4	-	TRBV19	TRBD1	16	TGTGCCAGTAGCCTGGTCCGGGGACAGGGACATGAAAAACTGTTTTTT	CASSLVRGQGHEKLFF
TRBJ2-1	-	TRBV30	TRBD2	14	TGTGCCTGGGCTGGACTAGCGGAAAATAGCGAGCAGTTCTTC	CAWAGLAENSEQFF
TRBJ2-5	-	TRBV7-2	-	16	TGTGCCAGCAGCTCGTCAACAACCAGGGTTGGGGAGACCCAGTACTTC	CASSSSTTRVGETQYF
TRBJ2-7	-	TRBV7-6	-	14	TGTGCCAGCAGCCCAACTGACAGAACCTACGAGCAGTACTTC	CASSPTDRTYEQYF
TRBJ1-2	once	TRBV30	-	12	TGTGCCTGGACACAGGGTCCGAGTGGCTACACCTTC	CAWTQGPSGYTF
TRBJ2-3	-	TRBV11-3	-	14	TGTGCCAGCAGCCTTAGGACACACACAGATACGCAGTATTTT	CASSLRTHTDTQYF
TRBJ1-1	-	TRBV5-1	-	14	TGCGCCAGCAGCGTACTACAGGGGAACACTGAAGCTTTCTTT	CASSVLQGNTEAFF
TRBJ2-2	-	TRBV6-6	-	14	TGTGCCAGCAGTTTCACAGGGAACACCGGGGAGCTGTTTTTT	CASSFTGNTGELFF
TRBJ2-7	-	TRBV5-1	TRBD1	15	TGCGCCAGCAGCCCGGACCGGGACAGGGTCTACGAGCAGTACTTC	CASSPDRDRVYEQYF
TRBJ2-2	-	TRBV7-9	TRBD1	17	TGTGCCATCCTCCGGACAGGAATCAGCCTCAACACCGGGGAGCTGTTTTTT	CAILRTGISLNTGELFF
TRBJ2-5	-	TRBV5-1	-	16	TGCGCCAGCAGCGCCGGGTGGGGGGACTACCAAGAGACCCAGTACTTC	CASSAGWGDYQETQYF
TRBJ2-3	-	TRBV6-1	TRBD1	15	TGTGCCAGCAGTGAGGGGACAGGGGGATTTTATGCGCAGTATTTT	CASSEGTGGFYAQYF
TRBJ1-2	-	TRBV4-1	-	16	TGCGCCAGCAGCCCAGGCATACTAGACACTGGCTATGGCTACACCTTC	CASSPGILDTGYGYTF
TRBJ2-5	-	TRBV6-5	TRBD2	16	TGTGCCAGCAGTTACAGTGGCGGGGGATCCCGGGAGACCCAGTACTTC	CASSYSGGGSRETQYF
TRBJ2-2	-	TRBV7-7	-	12	TGTGCTAGCAGCTTAGTCGGCGGGGAGCTGTTTTTT	CASSLVGGELFF
TRBJ2-1	-	TRBV7-6	TRBD2	14	TGTGCCAGCAGCGGCAGCGGGGGGGCAAGTGAGCAGTTCTTC	CASSGSGGASEQFF
TRBJ1-3	-	TRBV5-1	TRBD1	16	TGCGCCAGCAGCCCTTCCACAGGGGCCTCTGGAAACACCATATATTTT	CASSPSTGASGNTIYF
TRBJ2-5	-	TRBV14	-	15	TGTGCCAGCAGCCAAGTTCAAGGGGTTTCGGGTACCCAGTACTTC	CASSQVQGVSGTQYF
TRBJ2-1	-	TRBV7-3	-	17	TGTGCCAGCAGCTTAGTAGGTGGCGGGGGCGCCTACAATGAGCAGTTCTTC	CASSLVGGGGAYNEQFF
TRBJ2-7	-	TRBV9	TRBD1	14	TGTGCCAGCAGCGTCGTACCAGACAGGGGCGAGCAGTACTTC	CASSVVPDRGEQYF
TRBJ2-3	few	TRBV11-2	TRBD2	16	TGTGCCAGCAGGGCCCTAGCGGGGGGGCGCACAGATACGCAGTATTTT	CASRALAGGRTDTQYF
TRBJ1-1	-	TRBV6-5	-	11	TGTGCCAGCACGTTCAGGACAGCAGCTTTCTTT	CASTFRTAAFF
TRBJ1-2	-	TRBV2	TRBD1	13	TGTGCCAGCAGTGGTCACAGGGGGTATGGCTACACCTTC	CASSGHRGYGYTF
TRBJ2-7	-	TRBV6-1	-	13	TGTGCCAGCAGTGAAGAGAGCGGTCTCGAGCAGTACTTC	CASSEESGLEQYF
TRBJ1-5	-	TRBV19	-	16	TGTGCCAGTAGTAGGGGAACAGGGAATAGCAATCAGCCCCAGCATTTT	CASSRGTGNSNQPQHF
TRBJ2-1	-	TRBV15	TRBD1	16	TGTGCCACCAGCAGAGAGACAGGGTGGTCCTACAATGAGCAGTTCTTC	CATSRETGWSYNEQFF
TRBJ1-2	-	TRBV5-1	-	14	TGCGCCAGCAGCTCCCAGGGAATTAATGATGGCTACACCTTC	CASSSQGINDGYTF
TRBJ2-7	-	TRBV28	TRBD1	16	TGTGCCAGCAGCCCCCAACCGGGACAGGGGTCGGCAGAGCAGTACTTC	CASSPQPGQGSAEQYF
TRBJ2-6	-	TRBV7-8	-	15	TGTGCCAGCAGCCACCGAAGAGCTGGGGCCAACGTCCTGACTTTC	CASSHRRAGANVLTF
TRBJ2-5	-	TRBV5-6	-	14	TGTGCCAGCAGCCGAGGGGGGGGGAAAGAGACCCAGTACTTC	CASSRGGGKETQYF
TRBJ2-1	-	TRBV30	TRBD2	16	TGTGCCTGGAGTGGGCGGGGGTCAAGCTCCTACAATGAGCAGTTCTTC	CAWSGRGSSSYNEQFF
TRBJ2-2	-	TRBV7-2	-	14	TGTGCCAGCAGCATTCAGCGGAACACCGGGGAGCTGTTTTTT	CASSIQRNTGELFF
TRBJ2-1	-	TRBV6-5	-	14	TGTGCCAGCAGTTACCGGGGAACGTACAATGAGCAGTTCTTC	CASSYRGTYNEQFF
TRBJ2-3	-	TRBV19	TRBD2	16	TGTGCCAGTAGTACACGCGGGGGGTTAGGCACAGATACGCAGTATTTT	CASSTRGGLGTDTQYF
TRBJ1-6	-	TRBV30	-	13	TGTGCCTGGAGTGGACAGAATAATTCACCCCTCCACTTT	CAWSGQNNSPLHF
TRBJ1-2	-	TRBV29-1	TRBD1	15	TGCAGCGTCGGACCTCCGGGACAGGGGGCGAAAGGCTACACCTTC	CSVGPPGQGAKGYTF
TRBJ1-4	-	TRBV4-1	-	17	TGCGCCAGCAGTCGATTCCGGGAGCAAGGACTAAATGAAAAACTGTTTTTT	CASSRFREQGLNEKLFF
TRBJ2-3	-	TRBV7-6	-	13	TGTGCCAGCAGCCTTTCGGGAAGAGATACGCAGTATTTT	CASSLSGRDTQYF
TRBJ2-7	-	TRBV6-5	-	12	TGTGCCAGCAGTGAGCCTCGTTACGAGCAGTACTTC	CASSEPRYEQYF
TRBJ2-3	once	TRBV5-4	TRBD2	16	TGTGCCAGCAGTCGTAGCGGGGGGGCGGCCACAGATACGCAGTATTTT	CASSRSGGAATDTQYF
TRBJ1-2	-	TRBV18	TRBD1	12	TGTGCCAGCTCCGGACAGGGTAGAAGCTACACCTTC	CASSGQGRSYTF
TRBJ1-1	-	TRBV7-3	-	13	TGTGCCAGCAGCTTGGCAACGAACACTGAAGCTTTCTTT	CASSLATNTEAFF
TRBJ1-1	-	TRBV11-2	-	15	TGTGCCAGCAGCTTTGCAGGGGCTTGGAACACTGAAGCTTTCTTT	CASSFAGAWNTEAFF
TRBJ2-2	-	TRBV7-2	-	16	TGTGCCAGCAGCTTAAACTGGGGCCAGGGCACCGGGGAGCTGTTTTTT	CASSLNWGQGTGELFF